This passage covers 30 T cell receptor beta chains from one sample sequenced in a study of T cell repertoires in cytomegalovirus infection. These TCRs' antigens remain unknown. One entry per CDR3 protein, called by TCRdb with MiXCR from the reads. The sample contains 160,000 or so distinct CDR3 sequences, about 20% of which appear only once. The sequenced sample was CD8+ T cells from cultured PBMCs, obtained from culture after CMV antigen stimulation. The receptor set was obtained from a human donor in good health (CMV status not recorded). Some clones in this sample may be carry-over from other donors' samples.

This clonotype has just a few counts. The chain combines TRBV4-2 with TRBJ2-1; 11 positions agree with TRBD2. Germline loops: CDR1 LGHNA, CDR2 YNFKEQ. Trimming removed 0 bases from V and 7 bases from J; junction bases left unmatched: 5. This CDR3 contains 16 residues. CDR3 nucleotides: TGTGCCAGCAGCCAAGAAACTAGCGGGGGTTCAAATGAGCAGTTCTTC. Its translation: CASSQETSGGSNEQFF.

This chain uses TRBV5-1 with TRBJ2-7; D gene unclear. CDR1 and CDR2 from the germline V gene are SGHRS and YFSETQ. The CDR3 has 14 amino acids. The ends were cut back, 4 bases at V and 8 bases at J, with 19 bases in the middle. The CDR3 reads CASSTEALSPQQYF. The DNA of the CDR3 is TGCGCCAGCAGCACGGAAGCCCTCAGCCCCCAGCAGTACTTC.

In this sample, this clonotype turned up many times. The chain links TRBV7-9 to TRBJ1-1; no firm D call. V lost 3 bases and J lost 10, with 12 bases in between. The CDR3 covers 12 residues. The V gene's germline CDR1 is SEHNR and CDR2 FQNEAQ (reference sequence). The CDR3: CASSFGLWGAFF. The CDR3 coding sequence is TGTGCCAGCAGCTTTGGTCTGTGGGGAGCTTTCTTT.

This chain uses TRBV4-1 with TRBJ2-3; D unresolved. Deletions cut 0 bases from V and 0 bases from J, with 7 bases between. The CDR3 consists of 15 residues. Germline-derived CDR1 and CDR2 are MGHRA and YSYEKL. The CDR3 region is CASSQESVSTDTQYF. CDR3 bases: TGCGCCAGCAGCCAAGAAAGCGTAAGCACAGATACGCAGTATTTT.

The chain has TRBV4-1 and TRBJ2-3; no clear D gene. With 0 bases removed from V and 6 bases from J, the gap between germline ends came to 13 bases. The V gene's germline CDR1 is MGHRA and CDR2 YSYEKL. The CDR3 spans 15 residues. The CDR3 loop reads CASSQEVPSLDTQYF. Written as DNA, the CDR3 is TGCGCCAGCAGCCAAGAGGTACCCTCATTGGATACGCAGTATTTT.

The chain joins TRBV7-9 to TRBJ2-2; D not resolved. With 5 bases removed from V and 6 bases from J, the gap between germline ends came to 13 bases. This CDR3 has 14 amino acids. CDR1 SEHNR and CDR2 FQNEAQ come from the germline V gene (reference sequence). CDR3 sequence: CASSDQTTPGELFF. For the CDR3, the DNA is TGTGCCAGCAGCGACCAGACAACGCCCGGGGAGCTGTTTTTT. The full variable domain, in which reference TRBV7-9 and TRBJ2-2 provide the parts outside the CDR3, is DTGVSQNPRHKITKRGQNVTFRCDPISEHNRLYWYRQTLGQGPEFLTYFQNEAQLEKSRLLSDRFSAERPKGSFSTLEIQRTEQGDSAMYLCASSDQTTPGELFFGEGSRLTVL.

This clonotype has more than one count but fewer than ten. This chain joins TRBV12-5 and TRBJ2-5; 11 bases line up with TRBD1. J gave up 4 bases and V 6 bases, and 7 bases lay outside the gene matches. The CDR3 sequence is 15 residues long. CDR1 is LGHNT, CDR2 FRNRAP, per germline. In nucleotides, the CDR3 is TGTGCTAGTGGACCGGACAGGGGGCGAGGAGAGACCCAGTACTTC. It yields the protein CASGPDRGRGETQYF.

This clonotype came up a few times. The V call is TRBV5-4, the J call TRBJ1-1; 12 positions match TRBD1. V dropped 2 bases and J dropped 5; count of bases not matched to a gene: 10. CDR1 and CDR2 (germline): SGHNT, YYREEE (reference sequence). The CDR3 has 17 residues. The CDR3, as DNA: TGTGCCAGCAGCTTCCGGGACAGGGGGCGAAAAGGGACTGAAGCTTTCTTT. It encodes CASSFRDRGRKGTEAFF. Looking up the rest from reference TRBV5-4 and TRBJ1-1 gives the full variable domain: ETGVTQSPTHLIKTRGQQVTLRCSSQSGHNTVSWYQQALGQGPQFIFQYYREEENGRGNFPPRFSGLQFPNYSSELNVNALELDDSALYLCASSFRDRGRKGTEAFFGQGTRLTVV.

This chain's CDR3 is CASSQGPGQISEKLFF. As DNA, the CDR3 is TGCGCCAGCAGCCAAGGCCCCGGCCAGATCTCTGAAAAACTGTTTTTT. The chain joins TRBV4-3 to TRBJ1-4; D is undetermined. CDR1 LGHNA and CDR2 YSLEER come from the germline V gene. V lost 1 base, J lost 7 bases, and 16 bases lay in between. The CDR3 is made up of 16 amino acids.

The J gene is TRBJ2-5, the V gene TRBV6-2 or TRBV6-3; TRBD2 is a possible D gene (6 bases). The CDR3 sequence is 16 residues long. V dropped 0 bases and J dropped 4 bases, with 15 bases sitting between them. The V gene's germline CDR1 is MNHEY and CDR2 SVGEGT. CDR3 sequence: CASSYSRHAGLETQYF. CDR3 sequence (DNA): TGTGCCAGCAGTTACTCGAGACATGCGGGGCTAGAGACCCAGTACTTC.

J is TRBJ2-1 and V is TRBV6-1; 9 nucleotides line up with TRBD2. Germline V gives CDR1 MNHNS, CDR2 SASEGT. The CDR3 is made up of 15 amino acids. Trimming at V came to 5 bases and at J to 8 bases, leaving 10 bases not matched to a gene. The CDR3 DNA is TGTGCCAGCAGTCGTAGCGGGGGCCGACAGGATGAGCAGTTCTTC. Translation: CASSRSGGRQDEQFF.

This rearrangement joins TRBV29-1 to TRBJ1-1; D remains unclear. V was cut by 4 bases and J by 8 bases, with 17 bases left in between. Germline V CDR1 and CDR2: SQVTM, ANQGSEA. The CDR3 is 13 residues long. The CDR3 region has the DNA TGCAGCGTTGCTAGGGCGGGGAGATTCGAAGCTTTCTTT. Translation: CSVARAGRFEAFF.

This clonotype was counted only a few times. This chain connects TRBV20-1 to TRBJ2-1; 10 nucleotides line up with TRBD2. V shed 5 bases, J shed 2 bases, and the junction held 6 bases outside the gene matches. The CDR3 spans 15 residues. Germline assignment: CDR1 DFQATT and CDR2 SNEGSKA (reference sequence). The CDR3 here is CSAWEGLATYNEQFF. The CDR3 nucleotides are TGCAGTGCTTGGGAGGGACTAGCGACCTACAATGAGCAGTTCTTC.

The rearrangement joins TRBV11-2 to TRBJ2-1; D is unresolved. This CDR3 comprises 16 residues. The germline CDR1 and CDR2 sequences are SGHAT and FQNNGV. The V end lost 0 bases, the J end lost 6 bases, and 15 bases lay between the germline ends. The CDR3 loop is CASSLELPSRTNEQFF. Written as DNA, the CDR3 is TGTGCCAGCAGCTTAGAATTGCCCTCTAGAACCAATGAGCAGTTCTTC. Together with reference TRBV11-2 and TRBJ2-1, the CDR3 gives the full variable domain: EAGVAQSPRYKIIEKRQSVAFWCNPISGHATLYWYQQILGQGPKLLIQFQNNGVVDDSQLPKDRFSAERLKGVDSTLKIQPAKLEDSAVYLCASSLELPSRTNEQFFGPGTRLTVL.

This clonotype was picked up a small number of times. One junction end disagrees with the germline gene, perhaps due to a read error. The genes are TRBV7-2 and TRBJ1-3; 9 nucleotides line up with TRBD1. The CDR3 runs to 14 residues. Germline-derived CDR1 and CDR2 are SGHTA and FQGNSA. The CDR3 protein is CASTLQGARNTIYF. Written as DNA, the CDR3 is TGTGCCAGCACCTTACAGGGGGCGAGAAACACCATATATTTT.

This clonotype was detected a few times. This chain uses TRBV7-6 with TRBJ2-7; possibly TRBD2 for D (5 bases). Trimming shortened V by 1 base and J by 3 bases, and 10 bases separated the two germline ends. The CDR3 has 14 residues. Germline loops: CDR1 SGHVS, CDR2 FNYEAQ. The CDR3 is CASSLGQDFYEQYF. The CDR3, as DNA: TGTGCCAGCAGCTTAGGGCAGGACTTCTACGAGCAGTACTTC.

This clonotype was seen a handful of times. This sequence joins TRBV19 and TRBJ2-1, with D perhaps matching TRBD1 (5 bases). Germline assignment: CDR1 LNHDA and CDR2 SQIVND (reference sequence). The V gene lost 3 bases and the J gene lost 9 bases, with 15 bases spanning the gap. There are 14 residues in the CDR3. CDR3 DNA: TGTGCCAGTAGTATTTTAACAGGTCCACCTGAGCAGTTCTTC. Amino acid sequence: CASSILTGPPEQFF.

The chain joins TRBV7-3 to TRBJ2-3; D is ambiguous. The length of the CDR3 is 15 residues. CDR1 is SGHTA, CDR2 FQGTGA, per germline. Trimming left V 2 bases short and J 2 bases short, with 11 bases between. The CDR3 sequence is CASSLAGGATDTQYF. The DNA for the CDR3 is TGTGCCAGCAGCTTAGCCGGCGGCGCCACAGATACGCAGTATTTT.

The sample holds a few counts of this clonotype. The chain uses TRBV5-4 and TRBJ2-2; the match to TRBD2 covers 13 bases. Germline V CDR1 and CDR2: SGHNT, YYREEE (reference sequence). The CDR3 loop spans 15 amino acids. V gave up 4 bases and J gave up 6 bases; unmatched junction bases: 3. The CDR3 DNA sequence: TGTGCCAGCAGCGGGACTAGCGGGGTTGCCGGGGAGCTGTTTTTT. Protein: CASSGTSGVAGELFF.

The chain has TRBV7-9 and TRBJ2-3; D remains ambiguous. The CDR3 spans 13 residues. Germline CDR1 is SEHNR and CDR2 is FQNEAQ (reference sequence). Between the trimmed V and J ends, which lost 5 bases and 6 bases, there was a span of 12 bases. The CDR3 nucleotides are TGTGCCAGCAGCGGCCTGCTAGGGGATACGCAGTATTTT. Its protein product is CASSGLLGDTQYF.

This clonotype was detected only a few times. The gene calls are TRBV15 and TRBJ1-2; the D is unclear. The ends were cut back, 8 bases at V and 3 bases at J, with 13 bases in the middle. The CDR3 contains 13 residues. Looked up from germline, CDR1 is LNHNV and CDR2 is YYDKDF (reference sequence). CDR3 sequence reads: CATGELGYYGYTF. CDR3 DNA: TGTGCCACCGGAGAGCTAGGATACTATGGCTACACCTTC.

V gene TRBV7-8 combines with J gene TRBJ1-1; weak D call: TRBD1 (5 bases). The V and J ends lost 5 bases and 6 bases respectively, with 22 bases between them. Germline V gene sequence: CDR1 SGHVS, CDR2 FQNEAQ. The CDR3 length is 16 residues. The CDR3 protein is CASSPDRSPGGPEAFF. The CDR3 nucleotides read TGTGCCAGCAGCCCCGACCGAAGCCCTGGGGGACCTGAAGCTTTCTTT. The whole variable domain, remainder taken from reference TRBV7-8 and TRBJ1-1, is GAGVSQSPRYKVAKRGQDVALRCDPISGHVSLFWYQQALGQGPEFLTYFQNEAQLDKSGLPSDRFFAERPEGSVSTLKIQRTQQEDSAVYLCASSPDRSPGGPEAFFGQGTRLTVV.

This clonotype was counted ten times or more. The J gene is TRBJ2-7, the V gene TRBV2; no definite D call. The germline CDR1 and CDR2 sequences are SNHLY and FYNNEI. There are 11 residues in the CDR3. Trimming left V 7 bases short and J 2 bases short, with 6 bases between. The CDR3 loop reads CASNTPYEQYF. The CDR3 coding sequence is TGTGCCAGCAATACCCCCTACGAGCAGTACTTC.

The V and J genes are TRBV27 and TRBJ1-5, with a weak D call TRBD1 (5 bases). The V and J ends lost 3 bases and 2 bases respectively, with 11 bases between them. Germline assignment: CDR1 MNHEY and CDR2 SMNVEV (reference sequence). This CDR3 is 15 amino acids long. CDR3 sequence (DNA): TGTGCCAGCAGTTTGGGGGTCGGGGGCAATCAGCCCCAGCATTTT. Protein sequence: CASSLGVGGNQPQHF.

There are a few counts of this clonotype. This chain links TRBV7-2 with TRBJ2-2, with 7 bases fitting TRBD1. V lost 1 base, J lost 0 bases, and 2 bases stayed unmatched. This CDR3 is built from 16 residues. Germline loops: CDR1 SGHTA, CDR2 FQGNSA. For the CDR3, the DNA is TGTGCCAGCAGCTTAGTCCAGGGGGCGAACACCGGGGAGCTGTTTTTT. Translated: CASSLVQGANTGELFF.

The V gene is TRBV7-9, the J gene TRBJ2-7; a weak D match, TRBD2 (6 bases). The ends were cut back, 6 bases at V and 4 bases at J, with 19 bases in the middle. CDR1 and CDR2 (germline): SEHNR, FQNEAQ (reference sequence). The CDR3 totals 15 residues. Here the CDR3 DNA reads TGTGCCAGCAGTATAGGACTACCCGCGGGGTACGAGCAGTACTTC. It translates to CASSIGLPAGYEQYF.

This clonotype was detected only a few times. The chain has TRBV7-9 and TRBJ2-5, with TRBD1 matching over 7 bases. V was clipped by 6 bases and J by 0 bases; unmatched bases: 4. This CDR3 is built from 14 residues. The germline gives CDR1 SEHNR, CDR2 FQNEAQ (reference sequence). CDR3 protein: CASSETGYQETQYF. The CDR3 region has the DNA TGTGCCAGCAGTGAGACAGGGTACCAAGAGACCCAGTACTTC.

This clonotype has only a few counts. CDR3 DNA: TGTGCCAGCAGTTTAAATAGGGGGCGCATCGAGCAGTACTTC. Its protein is CASSLNRGRIEQYF. The V call is TRBV12-3 or TRBV12-4, the J call TRBJ2-7; 7 bases agree with TRBD1. The trim removed 2 bases at V and 6 bases at J, leaving 7 bases unmatched. This CDR3 has 14 residues.

V gene TRBV13 combines with J gene TRBJ2-7; D unclear. The V gene lost 5 bases and the J gene lost 6 bases, with 11 bases spanning the gap. The CDR3 is 12 residues long. Germline V gene data show CDR1 as PRHDT and CDR2 as FYEKMQ (reference sequence). The CDR3 loop is CASSRGSSEQYF. Here the CDR3 DNA reads TGTGCCAGCAGCCGTGGAAGCAGCGAGCAGTACTTC.

This clonotype appeared a few times. The rearrangement uses TRBV20-1 and TRBJ1-5; 7 bases are shared with TRBD1. Losses at the gene ends were 1 base for V and 3 bases for J; bases not matched to a gene: 9. CDR3 length: 16 residues. The V gene's germline CDR1 is DFQATT and CDR2 SNEGSKA (reference sequence). CDR3 residues: CSARAVDREVNQPQHF. In DNA, the CDR3 is TGCAGTGCTAGAGCGGTCGACAGGGAAGTCAATCAGCCCCAGCATTTT.